This TCR beta chain was captured in a study of tissue T cells after allogeneic stem cell transplantation. Findings and limits, study-wide: Limitations included a small, clinically heterogeneous cohort and limited sampling depth.

Profiled with immunoSEQ multiplex PCR; TCRdb holds only in-frame clones, not every one. The sample has about 20,000 clones, roughly 72% seen once. On this clone itself: Antigen: not known. The listed genes are named as in mouse. The sequence runs out 1 residue before the end of the CDR3; the remainder is reconstructed from the germline J gene.

CDR3 size: 16 residues. V lost 5 bases, J lost 1 base, and 5 bases stayed unmatched. Germline V gives CDR1 LGHDT, CDR2 YNNKQL (reference sequence). The genes are TRBV4 and TRBJ2-2; TRBD1 matches at 9 bases. The sample consisted of spleen. The clonotype was recovered from a female BALB/c mouse in good health. Mouse MHC haplotype: H2-d. The CDR3 loop reads CASSQQGARNTGQLYF. The part of the CDR3 DNA that was read is TGTGCCAGCAGCCAACAGGGGGCGCGAAACACCGGGCAGCTCTAC.